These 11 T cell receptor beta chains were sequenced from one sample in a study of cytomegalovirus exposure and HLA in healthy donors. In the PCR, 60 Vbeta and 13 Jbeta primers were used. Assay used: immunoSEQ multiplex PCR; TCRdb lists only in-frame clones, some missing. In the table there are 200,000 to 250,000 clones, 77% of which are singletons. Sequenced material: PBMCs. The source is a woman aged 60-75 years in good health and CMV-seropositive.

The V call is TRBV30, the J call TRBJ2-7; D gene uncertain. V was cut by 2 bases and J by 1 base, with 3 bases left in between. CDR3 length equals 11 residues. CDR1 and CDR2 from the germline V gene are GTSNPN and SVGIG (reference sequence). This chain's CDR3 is CAWSTSYEQYF. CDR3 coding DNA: TGTGCCTGGAGTACATCCTACGAGCAGTACTTC. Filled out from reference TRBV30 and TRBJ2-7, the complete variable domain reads SQTIHQWPATLVQPVGSPLSLECTVEGTSNPNLYWYRQAAGRGLQLLFYSVGIGQISSEVPQNLSASRPQDRQFILSSKKLLLSDSGFYLCAWSTSYEQYFGPGTRLTVT.

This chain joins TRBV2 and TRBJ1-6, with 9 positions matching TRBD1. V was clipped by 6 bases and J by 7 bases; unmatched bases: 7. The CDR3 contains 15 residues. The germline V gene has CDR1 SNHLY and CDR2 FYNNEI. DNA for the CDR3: TGTGCCAGCAGACCCACGGGACAGGGAAATTCACCCCTCCACTTT. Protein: CASRPTGQGNSPLHF.

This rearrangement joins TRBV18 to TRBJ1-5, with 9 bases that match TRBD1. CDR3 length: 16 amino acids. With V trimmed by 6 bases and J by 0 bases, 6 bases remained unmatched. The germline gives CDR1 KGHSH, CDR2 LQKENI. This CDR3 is CASSTGTGNSNQPQHF. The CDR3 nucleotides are TGTGCCAGCTCTACCGGGACAGGGAATAGCAATCAGCCCCAGCATTTT. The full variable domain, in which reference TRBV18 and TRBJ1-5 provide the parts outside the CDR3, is NAGVMQNPRHLVRRRGQEARLRCSPMKGHSHVYWYRQLPEEGLKFMVYLQKENIIDESGMPKERFSAEFPKEGPSILRIQQVVRGDSAAYFCASSTGTGNSNQPQHFGDGTRLSIL.

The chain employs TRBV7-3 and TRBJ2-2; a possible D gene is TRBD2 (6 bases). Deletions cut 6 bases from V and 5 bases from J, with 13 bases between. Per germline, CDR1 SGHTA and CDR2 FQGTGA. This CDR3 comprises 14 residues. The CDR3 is CASRAGTRTGELFF. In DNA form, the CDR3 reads TGTGCCAGCAGGGCCGGGACTCGGACCGGGGAGCTGTTTTTT.

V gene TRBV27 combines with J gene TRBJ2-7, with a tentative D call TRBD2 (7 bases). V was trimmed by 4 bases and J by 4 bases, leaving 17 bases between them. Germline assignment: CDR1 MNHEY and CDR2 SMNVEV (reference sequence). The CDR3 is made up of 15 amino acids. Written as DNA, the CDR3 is TGTGCCAGCAGTTCCCGGGGAGGGGGTTTTTACGAGCAGTACTTC. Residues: CASSSRGGGFYEQYF.

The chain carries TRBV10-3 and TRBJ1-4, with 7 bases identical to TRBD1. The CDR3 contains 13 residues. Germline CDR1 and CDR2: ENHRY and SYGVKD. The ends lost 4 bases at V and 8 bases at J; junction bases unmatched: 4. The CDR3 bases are TGTGCCATCAGTGTGACAGGGAACGAAAAACTGTTTTTT. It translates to CAISVTGNEKLFF.

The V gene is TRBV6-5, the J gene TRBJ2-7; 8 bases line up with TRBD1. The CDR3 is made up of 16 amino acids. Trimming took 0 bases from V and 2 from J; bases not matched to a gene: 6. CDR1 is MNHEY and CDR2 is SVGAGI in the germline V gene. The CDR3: CASSYSWTGKAYEQYF. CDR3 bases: TGTGCCAGCAGTTACTCCTGGACAGGGAAGGCCTACGAGCAGTACTTC.

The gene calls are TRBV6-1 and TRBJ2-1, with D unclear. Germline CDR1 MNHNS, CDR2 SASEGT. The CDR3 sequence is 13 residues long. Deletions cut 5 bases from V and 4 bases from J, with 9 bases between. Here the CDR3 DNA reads TGTGCCAGCAGTAGAGCATATTACAATGAGCAGTTCTTC. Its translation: CASSRAYYNEQFF.

This chain's CDR3 is CASSDPTSSDEQYF. The CDR3 region has the DNA TGTGCCAGCAGTGATCCAACTAGTAGCGACGAGCAGTACTTC. This chain uses TRBV25-1 with TRBJ2-7; D possibly corresponds to TRBD2 (5 bases). The V end was cut by 3 bases, the J end by 5 bases, with 14 bases between. The CDR3 runs to 14 residues. Germline CDR1 MGHDK, CDR2 SYGVNS.

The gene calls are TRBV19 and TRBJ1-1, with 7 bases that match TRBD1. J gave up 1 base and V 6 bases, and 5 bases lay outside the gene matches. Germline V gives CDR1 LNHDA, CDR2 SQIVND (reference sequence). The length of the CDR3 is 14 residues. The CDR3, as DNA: TGTGCCAGTAGCCAACAGGGGACGAACACTGAAGCTTTCTTT. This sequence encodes CASSQQGTNTEAFF.

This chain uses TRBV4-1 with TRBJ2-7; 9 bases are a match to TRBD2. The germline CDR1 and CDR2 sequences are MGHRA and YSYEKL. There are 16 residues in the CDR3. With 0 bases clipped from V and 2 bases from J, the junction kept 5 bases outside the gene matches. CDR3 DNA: TGCGCCAGCAGCCAAGATAAGGAGCGGGGGGCCTACGAGCAGTACTTC. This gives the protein CASSQDKERGAYEQYF.